This TCR beta chain was identified during a study of early T cells in non-severe SARS-CoV-2 infection. General study findings and limits: Matches to VDJdb favored anti-spike CD8 responses and missed private and CD4 specificities.

TCRdb fed the 5' RACE reads into MiXCR, producing one record per CDR3 protein. The table has about 71,000 distinct CDR3 sequences, around an eighth seen once. This clonotype came up a few times. Its specificity is unknown. This clonotype was sampled from an adult who was a healthcare worker with PCR-confirmed SARS-CoV-2 infection or an uninfected control (not recorded which). The sample in question was whole blood, obtained at baseline.

The CDR3 region has the DNA TGCGCCAGCAGCCGAGAAGGTTTAGGAACCGGGGAGCTGTTTTTT. Its protein is CASSREGLGTGELFF. The chain uses TRBV4-1 and TRBJ2-2; D is unclear. Trimming stripped 4 bases from V and 5 bases from J, with 14 bases between. The CDR3 is 15 residues long. The germline CDR1 and CDR2 sequences are MGHRA and YSYEKL.